This entry lists 4 T cell receptor beta chains sequenced from one sample in a study of blood T cell repertoires in COVID-19. Assay: immunoSEQ multiplex PCR; the TCRdb copy retains only in-frame clones and omits some. The sample includes 200,000 to 300,000 clones, under 90% of them seen just once. Source material: peripheral blood. These receptors were obtained from a human donor in a cohort sampled during active COVID-19.

J is TRBJ2-3 and V is TRBV27; 10 positions agree with TRBD2. Germline V gene data show CDR1 as MNHEY and CDR2 as SMNVEV (reference sequence). Trimming at V came to 6 bases and at J to 6 bases, leaving 9 bases not matched to a gene. This CDR3 is built from 15 residues. The CDR3 sequence: CASRSLAGSYDTQYF. As DNA, the CDR3 is TGTGCCAGCAGATCACTAGCGGGAAGTTATGATACGCAGTATTTT.

The chain couples TRBV3-1 (or the pseudogene TRBV3-2) to TRBJ2-4; TRBD1 might be the D (6 bases). The germline gives CDR1 LGHDT, CDR2 YNNKEL (reference sequence). The CDR3 covers 13 residues. V was shortened by 4 bases and J by 6 bases, with 10 bases between the two germline ends. CDR3 protein: CASSRGQSNIQYF. The CDR3 DNA sequence: TGTGCCAGCAGCCGTGGACAGTCAAACATTCAGTACTTC.

The chain is built from TRBV25-1 and TRBJ2-5; D possibly corresponds to TRBD2 (5 bases). The V end lost 5 bases, the J end lost 5 bases, and 18 bases lay between the germline ends. This CDR3 spans 15 amino acids. Germline assignment: CDR1 MGHDK and CDR2 SYGVNS. The CDR3 sequence: CASSIIRARGETQYF. DNA for the CDR3: TGTGCCAGCAGTATAATAAGGGCCCGAGGGGAGACCCAGTACTTC.

The chain recombines TRBV6-5 with TRBJ1-2; no definite D call. This CDR3 is built from 14 residues. V lost 5 bases to trimming and J lost 5 bases, with 15 bases between them. Germline V CDR1 and CDR2: MNHEY, SVGAGI. The CDR3 protein is CASSPQVGSYGYTF. DNA for the CDR3: TGTGCCAGCAGTCCTCAGGTTGGGTCGTATGGCTACACCTTC.